A single sample gave rise to the 9 T cell receptor beta chains below, sequenced in a study of T cells in Graves' hyperthyroidism and ophthalmopathy. TCR beta CDR3 regions were amplified from RNA. TCR CDR3 regions were first amplified by RT-PCR with HTBI primers. TCRdb passed the multiplex PCR reads through MiXCR, listing each CDR3 protein once. The sample lists roughly 570,000 distinct CDR3 sequences; just over 45% were seen once. Sequenced material: peripheral blood or thyroid tissue (not recorded which). All receptors derive from an adult woman with Graves' disease, either hyperthyroidism or ophthalmopathy (not recorded which).

There are a few counts of this clonotype. The genes are TRBV7-9 and TRBJ1-2; D is undetermined. Looked up from germline, CDR1 is SEHNR and CDR2 is FQNEAQ (reference sequence). The V and J ends lost 1 base and 12 bases respectively, with 15 bases between them. This CDR3 region has 13 residues. For the CDR3, the DNA is TGTGCCAGCAGCTTAGTAGCCGGCTTCGGAAACACCTTC. This translates into CASSLVAGFGNTF.

As regards this clonotype: A read error is possible here, since a much larger clone lies one base away. This chain connects TRBV12-3 or TRBV12-4 to TRBJ1-1, with no clear D. Trimming left V 2 bases short and J 3 bases short, with 10 bases between. The CDR3 consists of 14 residues. CDR3 in DNA: TGTGCCAGCAGTTTATGGGGAATGGACACTGAAGCTTTCTTT. Its translation: CASSLWGMDTEAFF.

This clonotype appeared many times. The chain combines TRBV7-9 with TRBJ2-7, with TRBD2 matching 11 bases. V lost 5 bases, J lost 7 bases, and 13 bases stayed unmatched. The CDR3 is 16 amino acids. In germline, CDR1 is SEHNR, CDR2 FQNEAQ (reference sequence). Written as DNA, the CDR3 is TGTGCCAGCAGCGGCCTCTCACTAGCGGGAGTGGGAGAGCAGTACTTC. It specifies CASSGLSLAGVGEQYF.

V and J are TRBV15 and TRBJ2-5, with TRBD1 identical over 8 bases. Looked up from germline, CDR1 is LNHNV and CDR2 is YYDKDF (reference sequence). CDR3 length equals 18 residues. V shed 0 bases, J shed 2 bases, and the junction held 11 bases outside the gene matches. CDR3 DNA: TGTGCCACCAGCAGAGATAGCCCCGGGACAGGCATTCAAGAGACCCAGTACTTC. Translating it yields CATSRDSPGTGIQETQYF.

This clonotype has a count of ten or more. The chain combines TRBV20-1 with TRBJ2-5; 7 nucleotides agree with TRBD2. Per the germline V gene, CDR1 is DFQATT and CDR2 is SNEGSKA (reference sequence). The CDR3 consists of 13 residues. Trimming at V came to 8 bases and at J to 5 bases, leaving 11 bases not matched to a gene. The CDR3 is CSLRDYQVETQYF. CDR3 sequence (DNA): TGCAGTCTCCGGGACTACCAAGTGGAGACCCAGTACTTC.

The chain uses TRBV7-9 and TRBJ2-7; 7 bases align to TRBD2. V gave up 5 bases and J gave up 7 bases; unmatched junction bases: 5. The germline gives CDR1 SEHNR, CDR2 FQNEAQ (reference sequence). CDR3 length equals 12 residues. The CDR3, as DNA: TGTGCCAGCAGCCCGGGGACTACTGAGCAGTACTTC. Amino acid sequence: CASSPGTTEQYF. The whole variable domain, filled in from reference TRBV7-9 and TRBJ2-7, reads DTGVSQNPRHKITKRGQNVTFRCDPISEHNRLYWYRQTLGQGPEFLTYFQNEAQLEKSRLLSDRFSAERPKGSFSTLEIQRTEQGDSAMYLCASSPGTTEQYFGPGTRLTVT.

This clonotype was observed many times. The chain links TRBV15 to TRBJ1-1; D ambiguous. The CDR3 has 13 amino acids. Per germline, CDR1 LNHNV and CDR2 YYDKDF (reference sequence). With 3 bases removed from V and 8 bases from J, the gap between germline ends came to 13 bases. CDR3 region: CATSRSKPGEAFF. The CDR3 DNA follows: TGTGCCACCAGCAGGTCCAAACCCGGGGAAGCTTTCTTT.

This clonotype has a count of ten or more. The chain is built from TRBV27 and TRBJ2-5, with 7 bases matching TRBD2. CDR1 and CDR2 (germline): MNHEY, SMNVEV (reference sequence). Trimming removed 6 bases from V and 5 bases from J; junction bases left unmatched: 12. This CDR3 region has 15 residues. CDR3 sequence (DNA): TGTGCCAGCAGAAGGAAAGGACTAGGCGTGGAGACCCAGTACTTC. Its translation is CASRRKGLGVETQYF.

In this sample, this clonotype turned up many times. This chain links TRBV6-6 with TRBJ2-5; 9 bases map to TRBD1. J lost 2 bases, V lost 6 bases, and 4 bases had no gene match. Germline loops: CDR1 MNHNY, CDR2 SVGAGI (reference sequence). CDR3 length: 14 residues. This chain's CDR3 is CASREQGAQETQYF. CDR3 DNA: TGTGCCAGCAGAGAACAGGGGGCGCAAGAGACCCAGTACTTC.